The clone carrying this TCR beta chain appeared a few times. Antigen: not known. The data were obtained in a study of follicular helper T cells after annual influenza vaccination. Study findings and constraints: Day 7 ICOS+CD38+ clones later appeared mostly in ICOS-CD38- cTfh.

Assay: immunoSEQ multiplex PCR; the TCRdb copy retains only in-frame clones and omits some. The table has 8,500 to 9,000 clones, around 86% seen once. Noted time point: 2015-2016 season, 7 days after influenza vaccination. V lost 3 bases and J lost 6, with 15 bases in between. Germline V gives CDR1 KGHSH, CDR2 LQKENI. The CDR3 contains 15 residues. This TCR derives from an adult who received the influenza vaccine. The chain couples TRBV18 to TRBJ1-5; perhaps TRBD1 as D (5 bases). Sequenced here: CXCR5+ CD38- circulating T follicular helper cells from blood, sampled 7 days after influenza vaccination. The sample's subset: circulating Tfh, non-naive CD4+CXCR5+PD-1+ (ICOS+CD38+ or ICOS-CD38-). CDR3 nucleotides: TGTGCCAGCTCACCGCTTCCCCAGGGTATTCAGCCCCAGCATTTT. It specifies CASSPLPQGIQPQHF.